These T cell receptor beta chains were read from a single sample in a study of blood T cell repertoires in COVID-19. Generated by immunoSEQ multiplex PCR, the TCRdb table keeps only in-frame clones and is missing some. This table holds some 490,000 clones, 75% to 90% found once. Sequencing input: PBMCs or T cells enriched from blood (not recorded which). These receptors originate from a woman aged 55-69 years who had recovered from COVID-19. Each CDR3 is given with its conserved first and last residue. A D gene is named only where the DNA matches it firmly. Size tells how often a clone was seen (once, few, many) or the class of an expanded clone, and some rows leave it out.

clone_size j_call d_call v_call cdr3_nt cdr3_aa
NA TRBJ2-1 TRBD2 TRBV5-1 TGCGCCAGCAGTCAAGGGACTAGCGGGGGGGCTAGGCATGAGCAGTTCTTC CASSQGTSGGARHEQFF
NA TRBJ1-2 NA TRBV2 TGTGCCAGCAGGGTAGCCGCAGTGCAAGATGGCTACACCTTC CASRVAAVQDGYTF
once TRBJ1-2 TRBD1 TRBV5-1 TGCGCCAGCAGCTTGGGTCCGACAGGGCTTAATAACTATGGCTACACCTTC CASSLGPTGLNNYGYTF
NA TRBJ2-6 TRBD1 TRBV19 TGTGCCAGTAGTACGACAGGGGGGATCTCTGGGGCCAACGTCCTGACTTTC CASSTTGGISGANVLTF
NA TRBJ2-7 NA TRBV7-6 TGTGCCAGCAGCTTAATGGGACAAGCGTCGAACGAGCAGTACTTC CASSLMGQASNEQYF
NA TRBJ2-1 TRBD2 TRBV19 TGTGCCAGTAGTATCGCGGGACTAGCGGCGTACAATGAGCAGTTCTTC CASSIAGLAAYNEQFF
NA TRBJ1-2 TRBD1 TRBV5-6 TGTGCCAGCAGCTTGGCCCGACAGGGACGCTATGGCTACACCTTC CASSLARQGRYGYTF
NA TRBJ2-1 TRBD2 TRBV4-1 TGCGCCAGCAGCTATACCGGGACTAGCGGGGGGGGGCAGTTCTTC CASSYTGTSGGGQFF
NA TRBJ2-1 TRBD2 TRBV20-1 TGCAGTGCTAGTACTAGCGGGGTGAATGAGCAGTTCTTC CSASTSGVNEQFF
NA TRBJ1-2 NA TRBV30 TGTGCCTGGAGCAGGGGTGGTGGCTACACCTTC CAWSRGGGYTF
NA TRBJ2-5 NA TRBV5-4 TGTGCCAGCAGCTTGGGGTACAGGGCTCAAGAGACCCAGTACTTC CASSLGYRAQETQYF
NA TRBJ1-1 NA TRBV5-1 TGCGCCAGCAGCCGAGGTGGGGCACTCATGAACACTGAAGCTTTCTTT CASSRGGALMNTEAFF
NA TRBJ2-3 NA TRBV11-2 TGTGCCAGCAGGTTACTCACAGGGTTAGGCACAGATACGCAGTATTTT CASRLLTGLGTDTQYF
NA TRBJ2-7 NA TRBV2 TGTGCCAGCCAGAACTCCTACGAGCAGTACTTC CASQNSYEQYF
NA TRBJ2-7 TRBD1 TRBV2 TGTGCCAGCAGGGGGACAGGGGGAGGCTACGAGCAGTACTTC CASRGTGGGYEQYF
NA TRBJ1-2 TRBD1 TRBV4-1 TGCGCCAGCAGCCAACAGGGCGGGGACAGCGTTAACTATGGCTACACCTTC CASSQQGGDSVNYGYTF
NA TRBJ1-2 NA TRBV9 TGTGCCAGCAGCGTATCTCAGGGCCCAGCCTATGGCTACACCTTC CASSVSQGPAYGYTF
NA TRBJ1-2 TRBD1 TRBV5-4 TGTGCCAGCAGCTTGGCTTGGGGACAGGGAGGCGGCTACACCTTC CASSLAWGQGGGYTF
NA TRBJ2-5 TRBD2 TRBV30 TGTGCCTGGAGGGGAGCGGGGGGTACCGAGACCCAGTACTTC CAWRGAGGTETQYF
NA TRBJ2-2 NA TRBV5-1 TGCGCCAGCAGCGTAACTGATAAAAGGGGAACCGGGGAGCTGTTTTTT CASSVTDKRGTGELFF
NA TRBJ2-3 NA TRBV2 TGTGCCAGCAGTGGGGCTGCAGATACGCAGTATTTT CASSGAADTQYF
NA TRBJ2-7 NA TRBV7-8 TGTGCCAGCAGCCCCCCGGGGGAAACTAGGCAGTACTTC CASSPPGETRQYF
NA TRBJ1-1 NA TRBV5-1 TGCGCCAGCAGCCTCGGTATTACGGACACTGAAGCTTTCTTT CASSLGITDTEAFF
once TRBJ1-5 NA TRBV7-2 TGTGCCAGCAGCTTAGTGGCAGATTCTTATCAGCCCCAGCATTTT CASSLVADSYQPQHF
once TRBJ2-5 NA TRBV24-1 TGTGCCACCAGTGATTGGGGGCGGGAGACCCAGTACTTC CATSDWGRETQYF
NA TRBJ2-3 TRBD1 TRBV28 TGTGCCAGCAGTTTCCGGGACAGGGTCCCCCATACGCAGTATTTT CASSFRDRVPHTQYF
NA TRBJ2-7 TRBD1 TRBV19 TGTGCCAGTAGTGACCGGGGCAGGGGGTACGAGCAGTACTTC CASSDRGRGYEQYF
NA TRBJ1-2 NA TRBV4-1 TGCGCCAGCAGCCAAGACAGGGTTACTTATAACTATGGCTACACCTTC CASSQDRVTYNYGYTF
NA TRBJ2-1 NA TRBV27 TGTGCCAGCAGTCCCGACTTATACTCCTACAATGAGCAGTTCTTC CASSPDLYSYNEQFF
once TRBJ2-7 TRBD1 TRBV7-8 TGTGCCAGCAGCATAAGGGTCGGACAGGGTTTTCTCTCCAGGAATTACGAGCAGTACTTC CASSIRVGQGFLSRNYEQYF